Listed here is a single TCR beta chain. The target antigen is unknown. This sample was taken from a study of cytomegalovirus exposure and HLA in healthy donors. Study context: Later analysis reported that the 110 or so validation repertoires shared the platform of the 500 to 850 first-cohort repertoires.

This table comes from immunoSEQ multiplex PCR, and its TCRdb copy is limited to in-frame clones, with some not included. The sample has about 130,000 clones, just under 90% seen once; the top ten hold less than 7%. V was clipped by 4 bases and J by 5 bases; unmatched bases: 14. The germline V gene has CDR1 SGHRS and CDR2 YFSETQ. CDR3 length: 18 residues. General study points: Rarity held for most TCR sequences, but there were some public TCRs that occurred in many donors. Reported performance of the classifier showed diagnosis of cytomegalovirus status with high specificity and sensitivity. In vitro work confirmed that a few CMV-associated chains recognize CMV antigens.

The sample was PBMCs. The receptor was derived from a woman aged 25 to 45 in good health and CMV-seropositive. The chain is built from TRBV5-1 and TRBJ2-5; 13 nucleotides agree with TRBD2. The CDR3 sequence: CASSPGTSGIGGAETQYF. The CDR3 DNA sequence: TGCGCCAGCAGCCCCGGGACTAGCGGGATAGGGGGAGCGGAGACCCAGTACTTC.